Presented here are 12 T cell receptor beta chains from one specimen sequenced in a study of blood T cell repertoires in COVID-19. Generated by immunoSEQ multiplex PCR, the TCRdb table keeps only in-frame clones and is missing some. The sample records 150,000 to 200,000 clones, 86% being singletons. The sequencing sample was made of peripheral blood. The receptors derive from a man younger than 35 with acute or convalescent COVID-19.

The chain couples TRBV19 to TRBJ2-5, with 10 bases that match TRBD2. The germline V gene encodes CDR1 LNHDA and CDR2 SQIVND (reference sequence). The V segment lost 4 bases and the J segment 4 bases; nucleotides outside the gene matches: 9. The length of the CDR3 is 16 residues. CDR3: CASSSRGAGGRETQYF. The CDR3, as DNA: TGTGCCAGTAGTAGCCGGGGAGCGGGGGGGCGAGAGACCCAGTACTTC.

The CDR3 region is CASSLTDSSYNEQFF. CDR3 DNA: TGTGCCAGCAGCTTGACAGATAGCTCCTACAATGAGCAGTTCTTC. V and J are TRBV7-3 and TRBJ2-1, with D perhaps matching TRBD1 (5 bases). V was clipped by 3 bases and J by 0 bases, with 9 bases between them. Germline assignment: CDR1 SGHTA and CDR2 FQGTGA. The CDR3 contains 15 residues.

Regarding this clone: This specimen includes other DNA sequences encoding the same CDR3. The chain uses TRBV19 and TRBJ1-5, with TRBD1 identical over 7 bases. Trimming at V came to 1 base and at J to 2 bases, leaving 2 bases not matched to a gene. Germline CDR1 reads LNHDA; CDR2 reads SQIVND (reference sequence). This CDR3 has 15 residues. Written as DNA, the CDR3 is TGTGCCAGTAGTATAGGACAGGGCCGCAATCAGCCCCAGCATTTT. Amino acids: CASSIGQGRNQPQHF.

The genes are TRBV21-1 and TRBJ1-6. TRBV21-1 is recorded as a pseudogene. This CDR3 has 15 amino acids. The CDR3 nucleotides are TGTGCCAGCAGCATAACGGGACTGTATAATTCACCCCTCCACTTT. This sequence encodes CASSITGLYNSPLHF.

DNA for the CDR3: TGTGCCAGCAGTTACGAGGGAACCCGAGGCTACACCTTC. Amino acids: CASSYEGTRGYTF. This chain uses TRBV6-5 with TRBJ1-2, with D hard to call. The CDR3 sequence is 13 residues long. Germline V CDR1 and CDR2: MNHEY, SVGAGI. Trimming took off 2 bases at V and 8 bases at J, with 12 bases between the two ends.

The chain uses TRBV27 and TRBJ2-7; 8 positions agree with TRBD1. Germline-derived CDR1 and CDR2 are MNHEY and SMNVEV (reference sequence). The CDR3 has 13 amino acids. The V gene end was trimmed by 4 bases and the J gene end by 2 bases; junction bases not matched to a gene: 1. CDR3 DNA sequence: TGTGCCAGCAGTTGGGGACAGGCCTACGAGCAGTACTTC. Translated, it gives CASSWGQAYEQYF.

Here the CDR3 DNA reads TGTGCCAGCAGCCAAGATAATAGCGGGGGGGCCGGGGAGCTGTTTTTT. Amino acid sequence: CASSQDNSGGAGELFF. This chain uses TRBV4-2 with TRBJ2-2; 11 positions agree with TRBD2. Germline CDR1 is LGHNA and CDR2 is YNFKEQ. The CDR3 runs 16 residues. The V and J ends lost 0 bases and 6 bases, in that order; junction bases with no gene match: 3.

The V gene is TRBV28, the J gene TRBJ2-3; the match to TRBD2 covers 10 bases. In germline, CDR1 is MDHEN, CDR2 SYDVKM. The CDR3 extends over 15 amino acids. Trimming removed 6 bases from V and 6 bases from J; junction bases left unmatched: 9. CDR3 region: CASSGLAGVLDTQYF. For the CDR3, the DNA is TGTGCCAGCAGCGGTCTAGCGGGGGTTTTGGATACGCAGTATTTT.

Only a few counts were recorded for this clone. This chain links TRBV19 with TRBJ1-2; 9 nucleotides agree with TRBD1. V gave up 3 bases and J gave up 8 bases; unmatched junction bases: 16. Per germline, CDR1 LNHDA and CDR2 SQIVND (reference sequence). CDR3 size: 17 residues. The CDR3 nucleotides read TGTGCCAGTAGTATTTCCCAACCGGGACAGGGAACTTTGGGCTACACCTTC. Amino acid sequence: CASSISQPGQGTLGYTF.

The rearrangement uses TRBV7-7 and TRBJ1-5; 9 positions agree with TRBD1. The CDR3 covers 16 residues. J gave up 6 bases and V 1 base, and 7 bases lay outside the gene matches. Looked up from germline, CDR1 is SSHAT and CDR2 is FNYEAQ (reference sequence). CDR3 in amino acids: CASSLVRQGGRQPQHF. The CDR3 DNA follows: TGTGCCAGCAGCTTAGTCCGACAGGGGGGTCGTCAGCCCCAGCATTTT.

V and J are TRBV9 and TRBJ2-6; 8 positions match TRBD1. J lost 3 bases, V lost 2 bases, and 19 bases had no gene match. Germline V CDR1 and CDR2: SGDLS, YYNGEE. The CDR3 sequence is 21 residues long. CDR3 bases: TGTGCCAGCAGCGTGGCCCGTGACAGACAGGGGTTAAGTTATGGGGCCAACGTCCTGACTTTC. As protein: CASSVARDRQGLSYGANVLTF.

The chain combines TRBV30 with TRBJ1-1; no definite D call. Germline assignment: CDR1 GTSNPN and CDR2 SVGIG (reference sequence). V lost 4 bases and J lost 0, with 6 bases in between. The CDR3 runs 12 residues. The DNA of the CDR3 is TGTGCCTGGAAGCATATGAACACTGAAGCTTTCTTT. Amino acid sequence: CAWKHMNTEAFF.